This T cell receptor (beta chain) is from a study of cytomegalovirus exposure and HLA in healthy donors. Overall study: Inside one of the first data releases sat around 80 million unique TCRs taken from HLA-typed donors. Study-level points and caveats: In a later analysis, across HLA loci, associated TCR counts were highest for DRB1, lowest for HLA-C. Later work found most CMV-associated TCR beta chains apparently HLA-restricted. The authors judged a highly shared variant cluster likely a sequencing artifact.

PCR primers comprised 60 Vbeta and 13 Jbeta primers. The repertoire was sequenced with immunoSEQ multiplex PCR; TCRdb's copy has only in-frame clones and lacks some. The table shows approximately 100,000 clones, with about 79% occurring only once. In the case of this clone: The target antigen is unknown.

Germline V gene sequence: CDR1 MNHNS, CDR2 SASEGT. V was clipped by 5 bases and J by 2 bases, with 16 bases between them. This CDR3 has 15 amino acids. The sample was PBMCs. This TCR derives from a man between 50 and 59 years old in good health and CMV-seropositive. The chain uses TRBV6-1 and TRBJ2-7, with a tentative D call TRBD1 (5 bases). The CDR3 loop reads CASSPLARATYEQYF. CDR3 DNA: TGTGCCAGCAGTCCCTTGGCCAGGGCCACCTACGAGCAGTACTTC.